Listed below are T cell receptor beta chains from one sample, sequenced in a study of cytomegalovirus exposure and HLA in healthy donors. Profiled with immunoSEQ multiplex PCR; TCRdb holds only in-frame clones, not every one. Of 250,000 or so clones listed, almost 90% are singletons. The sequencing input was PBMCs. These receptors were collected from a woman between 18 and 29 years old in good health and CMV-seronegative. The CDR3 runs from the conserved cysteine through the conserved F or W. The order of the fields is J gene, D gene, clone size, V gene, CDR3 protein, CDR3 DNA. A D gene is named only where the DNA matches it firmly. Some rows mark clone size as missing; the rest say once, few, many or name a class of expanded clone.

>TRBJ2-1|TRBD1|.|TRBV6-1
CASSTDRGNEQFF
TGTGCCAGCAGTACGGACAGGGGGAATGAGCAGTTCTTC
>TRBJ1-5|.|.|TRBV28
CASSSSDLSNQPQHF
TGTGCCAGCAGTTCCAGCGACCTTAGCAATCAGCCCCAGCATTTT
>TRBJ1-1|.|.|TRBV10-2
CASSDVRSTEAFF
TGCGCCAGCAGTGATGTTCGCAGCACTGAAGCTTTCTTT
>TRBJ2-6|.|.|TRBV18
CASSQGGAGANVLTF
TGTGCCAGCTCACAAGGGGGGGCTGGGGCCAACGTCCTGACTTTC
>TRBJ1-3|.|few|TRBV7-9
CASPTSGNTIYF
TGTGCCAGCCCCACTAGTGGAAACACCATATATTTT
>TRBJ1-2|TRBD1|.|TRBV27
CASTTPGQGGYTF
TGTGCCAGCACTACACCGGGACAGGGCGGCTACACCTTC
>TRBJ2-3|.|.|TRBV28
CASSWRGLGTDTQYF
TGTGCCAGCAGTTGGAGGGGGCTGGGCACAGATACGCAGTATTTT
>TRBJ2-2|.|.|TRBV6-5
CASSYDSGTGELFF
TGTGCCAGCAGTTACGATTCCGGGACCGGGGAGCTGTTTTTT
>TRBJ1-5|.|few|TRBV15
CATSRDLGTNQPQHF
TGTGCCACCAGCAGAGATCTTGGGACAAATCAGCCCCAGCATTTT
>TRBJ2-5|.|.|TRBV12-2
CASRYRDGSGGTRLKETQYF
TGTGCAAGTCGCTACCGAGACGGTAGCGGGGGGACACGACTAAAAGAGACCCAGTACTTC
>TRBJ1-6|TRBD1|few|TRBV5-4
CASSQGQGASPLHF
TGTGCCAGCAGCCAGGGACAGGGGGCTTCACCCCTCCACTTT
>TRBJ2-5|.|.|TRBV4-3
CASSQEGTGGETQYF
TGCGCCAGCAGCCAAGAGGGTACAGGTGGAGAGACCCAGTACTTC
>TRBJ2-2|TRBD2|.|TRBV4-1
CASSPIAGGITGELFF
TGCGCCAGCAGTCCAATAGCGGGGGGTATCACCGGGGAGCTGTTTTTT
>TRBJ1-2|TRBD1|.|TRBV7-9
CASSLNRGQLVSNYGYTF
TGTGCCAGCAGCTTGAATCGGGGACAGCTGGTCTCCAACTATGGCTACACCTTC
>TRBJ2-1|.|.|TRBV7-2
CASSLDHGEQFF
TGTGCCAGCAGCTTAGACCACGGGGAGCAGTTCTTC
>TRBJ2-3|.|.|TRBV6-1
CASSSRDNTDTQYF
TGTGCCAGCAGTAGCCGGGACAACACAGATACGCAGTATTTT
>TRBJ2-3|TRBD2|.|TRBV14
CASSLALAGLTDTQYF
TGTGCCAGCTCCCTTGCGCTAGCGGGGTTAACAGATACGCAGTATTTT
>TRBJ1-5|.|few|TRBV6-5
CASSYSSESQPQHF
TGTGCCAGCAGTTACTCGTCGGAGAGTCAGCCCCAGCATTTT
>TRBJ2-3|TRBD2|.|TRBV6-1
CASSGTSVRTDTQYF
TGTGCCAGCAGTGGGACTAGCGTACGCACAGATACGCAGTATTTT
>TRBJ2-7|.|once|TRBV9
CASSARPGSLFPYEQYF
TGTGCCAGCAGCGCGAGGCCGGGTTCCCTCTTCCCATACGAGCAGTACTTC